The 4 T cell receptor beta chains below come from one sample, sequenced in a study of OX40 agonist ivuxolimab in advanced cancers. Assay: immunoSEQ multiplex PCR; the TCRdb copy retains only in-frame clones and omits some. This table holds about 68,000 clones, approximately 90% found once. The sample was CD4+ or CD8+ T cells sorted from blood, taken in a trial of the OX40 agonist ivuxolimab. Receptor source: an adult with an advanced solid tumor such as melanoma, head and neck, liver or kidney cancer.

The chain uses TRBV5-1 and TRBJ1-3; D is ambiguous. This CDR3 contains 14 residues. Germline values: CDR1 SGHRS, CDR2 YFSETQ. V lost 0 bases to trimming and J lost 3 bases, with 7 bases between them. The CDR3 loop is CASSLGADGNTIYF. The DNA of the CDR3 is TGCGCCAGCAGCTTGGGGGCGGATGGAAACACCATATATTTT.

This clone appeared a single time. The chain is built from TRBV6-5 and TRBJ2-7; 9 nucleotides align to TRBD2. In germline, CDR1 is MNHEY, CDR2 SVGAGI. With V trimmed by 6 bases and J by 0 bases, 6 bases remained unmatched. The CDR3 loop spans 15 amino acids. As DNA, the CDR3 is TGTGCCAGCAGGACTAGCGGTTATAGCTCCTACGAGCAGTACTTC. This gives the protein CASRTSGYSSYEQYF.

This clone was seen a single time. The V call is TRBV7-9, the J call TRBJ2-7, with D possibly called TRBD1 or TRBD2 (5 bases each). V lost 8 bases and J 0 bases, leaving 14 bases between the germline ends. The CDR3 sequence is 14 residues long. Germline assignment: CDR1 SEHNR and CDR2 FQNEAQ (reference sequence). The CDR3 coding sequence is TGTGCCAGCGGGAGACAGCTCAACTCCTACGAGCAGTACTTC. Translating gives CASGRQLNSYEQYF.

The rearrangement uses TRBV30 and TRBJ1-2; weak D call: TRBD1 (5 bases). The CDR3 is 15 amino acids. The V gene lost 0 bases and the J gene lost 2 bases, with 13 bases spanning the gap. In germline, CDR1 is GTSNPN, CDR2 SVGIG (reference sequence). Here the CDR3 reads CAWSVLQPGNYGYTF. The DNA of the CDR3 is TGTGCCTGGAGTGTACTCCAGCCAGGGAACTATGGCTACACCTTC.